Listed below are T cell receptor beta chains from one sample, sequenced in a study of sequential checkpoint blockade in melanoma. Generated by immunoSEQ multiplex PCR, the TCRdb table keeps only in-frame clones and is missing some. Of tens of thousands of clones listed, 32% are singletons. The input for sequencing was tumor tissue (inferred from file names), taken from a patient given nivolumab and ipilimumab in sequence. These receptors were taken from a human donor with melanoma. Each CDR3 is given with its conserved first and last residue. The D gene is left open where the match is weak. Rows give clone size only sometimes, using once, few, many, or a class for an expanded clone.

D	V	size	J	CDR3	DNA
NA	TRBV6-8	NA	TRBJ2-7	CASSYGQVGYEQYF	TGTGCCAGCAGTTACGGTCAGGTCGGTTACGAGCAGTACTTC
NA	TRBV29-1	NA	TRBJ1-1	CSAHSGMGTEAFF	TGCAGCGCTCATTCAGGGATGGGAACTGAAGCTTTCTTT
NA	TRBV9	NA	TRBJ1-2	CASSVVGGQGYGYTF	TGTGCCAGCAGCGTAGTGGGGGGGCAAGGCTATGGCTACACCTTC
TRBD1	TRBV11-3	many	TRBJ1-2	CASSLEGQGASYGYTF	TGTGCCAGCAGCTTGGAGGGGCAGGGGGCAAGTTATGGCTACACCTTC
NA	TRBV19	NA	TRBJ1-5	CATKGSTSNQPQHF	TGTGCCACCAAGGGGTCGACTAGCAATCAGCCCCAGCATTTT
NA	TRBV6-8	NA	TRBJ1-1	CASVDAFTEAFF	TGTGCCAGCGTTGACGCTTTTACTGAAGCTTTCTTT
NA	TRBV18	NA	TRBJ1-1	CASSPLGGPEAFF	TGTGCCAGCTCACCACTGGGGGGGCCTGAAGCTTTCTTT
NA	TRBV19	few	TRBJ1-1	CASSIVSGMNTEAFF	TGTGCCAGTAGTATAGTATCGGGAATGAACACTGAAGCTTTCTTT
TRBD1	TRBV5-1	once	TRBJ1-5	CASSLTGDTGQPQHF	TGCGCCAGCAGTCTGACAGGGGATACTGGCCAGCCCCAGCATTTT
NA	TRBV19	NA	TRBJ1-1	CASSNFITMNTEAFF	TGTGCCAGTAGCAATTTTATTACTATGAACACTGAAGCTTTCTTT
NA	TRBV19	once	TRBJ1-3	CASYSRASGNTIYF	TGTGCCAGTTACTCTCGGGCGTCTGGAAACACCATATATTTT
NA	TRBV9	few	TRBJ1-1	CASSPPAGGQDTEAFF	TGTGCCAGCAGCCCTCCTGCGGGGGGGCAGGACACTGAAGCTTTCTTT
TRBD1	TRBV18	NA	TRBJ2-7	CASRTGNTDEQYF	TGTGCCAGCCGGACAGGGAACACGGACGAGCAGTACTTC
NA	TRBV12-5	NA	TRBJ2-2	CASGSGIGHGELFF	TGTGCTAGTGGCTCAGGGATAGGACACGGGGAGCTGTTTTTT
TRBD2	TRBV18	NA	TRBJ2-1	CASSLGSGGYNEQFF	TGTGCCAGCTCCCTTGGTAGCGGGGGTTACAATGAGCAGTTCTTC
TRBD2	TRBV18	NA	TRBJ2-3	CASSPPGASGADTQYF	TGTGCCAGCTCACCACCGGGGGCTAGCGGGGCAGATACGCAGTATTTT
NA	TRBV19	NA	TRBJ1-3	CASSTSGTDSGNTIYF	TGTGCCAGTAGTACTTCCGGGACCGACTCTGGAAACACCATATATTTT
NA	TRBV11-3	many	TRBJ2-2	CASSLGTANTGELFF	TGTGCCAGCAGCTTAGGGACGGCGAACACCGGGGAGCTGTTTTTT
TRBD1	TRBV6-8	few	TRBJ2-2	CASTPPGQSNTGELFF	TGTGCCAGCACCCCCCCGGGACAGTCGAACACCGGGGAGCTGTTTTTT
NA	TRBV25-1	NA	TRBJ1-1	CASSESGGMNTEAFF	TGTGCCAGCAGTGAAAGTGGAGGAATGAACACTGAAGCTTTCTTT
NA	TRBV28	NA	TRBJ1-2	CASSGTQGTEDLFYGYTF	TGTGCCAGCAGCGGAACACAAGGGACGGAAGATTTATTCTATGGCTACACCTTC
NA	TRBV6-8	NA	TRBJ1-1	CASRPTRDTEAFF	TGTGCCAGCAGACCCACCAGGGACACTGAAGCTTTCTTT
TRBD1	TRBV9	medium-sized	TRBJ1-3	CASSVEGQGTGNTIYF	TGTGCCAGCAGCGTTGAAGGACAGGGCACAGGAAACACCATATATTTT
NA	TRBV30	NA	TRBJ1-3	CAWSLDSGNTIYF	TGTGCCTGGAGCTTAGACTCTGGAAACACCATATATTTT
TRBD1	TRBV5-1	NA	TRBJ1-2	CASSLRQGVNYGYTF	TGCGCCAGCAGCTTACGACAGGGTGTCAACTATGGCTACACCTTC
TRBD1	TRBV11-3	few	TRBJ1-1	CASSSPPDRGRAFF	TGTGCCAGCAGCTCCCCCCCGGACAGGGGGCGTGCTTTCTTT
NA	TRBV11-3	NA	TRBJ1-4	CASSLGGGLNEKLFF	TGTGCCAGCAGCTTAGGTGGGGGCCTTAATGAAAAACTGTTTTTT
NA	TRBV19	once	TRBJ2-6	CASSFGFGSAGANVLTF	TGTGCCAGTAGTTTCGGGTTCGGGTCGGCTGGGGCCAACGTCCTGACTTTC
TRBD2	TRBV15	NA	TRBJ2-5	CATSIESGREGETQYF	TGTGCCACCAGCATTGAGAGCGGGAGGGAGGGGGAGACCCAGTACTTC
TRBD1	TRBV18	NA	TRBJ2-2	CASSFDRVDTGELFF	TGTGCCAGCTCTTTCGACAGGGTTGACACCGGGGAGCTGTTTTTT
NA	TRBV19	NA	TRBJ1-5	CASRRGERANQPQHF	TGTGCCAGTAGGCGGGGAGAGAGAGCCAATCAGCCCCAGCATTTT
TRBD1	TRBV9	few	TRBJ2-7	CASSDLGQGFYEQYF	TGTGCCAGCAGTGACCTGGGACAGGGGTTCTACGAGCAGTACTTC
TRBD2	TRBV16	NA	TRBJ2-1	CASSPGTSGRSFF	TGTGCCAGCAGCCCCGGGACTAGCGGGAGGTCGTTCTTC
TRBD1	TRBV30	NA	TRBJ1-1	CAWSRGLDTEAFF	TGTGCCTGGAGTAGGGGGCTGGACACTGAAGCTTTCTTT
TRBD1	TRBV19	NA	TRBJ2-6	CASSNDRAGANVLTF	TGTGCCAGTAGTAATGACAGGGCCGGGGCCAACGTCCTGACTTTC
TRBD1	TRBV6-8	NA	TRBJ1-2	CAGEDRSNYGYTF	TGTGCCGGGGAGGACAGGAGTAACTATGGCTACACCTTC
NA	TRBV6-8	many	TRBJ2-5	CASSPASRGFETQYF	TGTGCCAGCAGTCCCGCGTCCAGGGGTTTTGAGACCCAGTACTTC
TRBD2	TRBV6-8	NA	TRBJ2-7	CASSYPSGTSGGAGEQYF	TGTGCCAGCAGTTACCCCTCCGGGACTAGCGGGGGGGCCGGCGAGCAGTACTTC
NA	TRBV10-3	few	TRBJ1-2	CAISESGINYGYTF	TGTGCCATCAGTGAGTCAGGGATCAACTATGGCTACACCTTC
TRBD1	TRBV29-1	NA	TRBJ2-5	CSVAGTAKETQYF	TGCAGCGTTGCCGGGACAGCTAAAGAGACCCAGTACTTC
TRBD1	TRBV6-8	few	TRBJ1-5	CAISNRGPSNQPQHF	TGTGCCATCAGTAACAGGGGTCCCAGCAATCAGCCCCAGCATTTT
NA	TRBV11-3	few	TRBJ2-5	CASSPRLTRVETQYF	TGTGCCAGCAGCCCCCGACTGACTAGGGTAGAGACCCAGTACTTC
TRBD1	TRBV6-8	few	TRBJ2-7	CASSYASMAGGYEQYF	TGTGCCAGCAGTTACGCCAGTATGGCAGGGGGCTACGAGCAGTACTTC
TRBD2	TRBV6-8	few	TRBJ2-3	CASSVRGGRGTDTQYF	TGTGCCAGCAGTGTACGGGGTGGGAGGGGCACAGATACGCAGTATTTT
NA	TRBV11-3	NA	TRBJ2-1	CASSLGDGVSSYNEQFF	TGTGCCAGCAGCTTAGGAGACGGGGTTAGCTCCTACAATGAGCAGTTCTTC